The 9 T cell receptor beta chains below all came from one sample that was sequenced in a study of CD8 T cells in ankylosing spondylitis. Using its own MiXCR run on the 5' RACE reads, TCRdb lists one record per CDR3 protein. Among more than 150,000 distinct CDR3 sequences listed, 15% to 20% were seen once. The source material was blood, either unsorted or a sorted T cell fraction (not recorded which). The receptor set was obtained from a male donor aged 10 to 35 with ankylosing spondylitis or in good health (not recorded which).

Ten or more counts support this clonotype. The chain is built from TRBV7-9 and TRBJ2-2; TRBD2 is a possible D gene (6 bases). The V gene lost 3 bases and the J gene lost 2 bases, with 25 bases spanning the gap. Per germline, CDR1 SEHNR and CDR2 FQNEAQ (reference sequence). The CDR3 loop spans 20 amino acids. The CDR3 loop reads CASSFGAVWDFTANTGELFF. CDR3 sequence (DNA): TGTGCCAGCAGCTTTGGGGCCGTCTGGGACTTTACGGCCAACACCGGGGAGCTGTTTTTT.

J is TRBJ2-2 and V is TRBV20-1; 8 nucleotides align to TRBD2. The V gene end was trimmed by 1 base and the J gene end by 0 bases; junction bases not matched to a gene: 1. This CDR3 is built from 15 residues. CDR1 DFQATT and CDR2 SNEGSKA come from the germline V gene (reference sequence). CDR3 nucleotide sequence: TGCAGTGCTAGAGGACTAGCGACGAACACCGGGGAGCTGTTTTTT. It is translated as CSARGLATNTGELFF.

This clonotype showed up just a few times. The chain is built from TRBV30 and TRBJ2-1; 12 nucleotides align to TRBD2. With 3 bases clipped from V and 0 bases from J, the junction kept 3 bases outside the gene matches. The CDR3 consists of 16 residues. Germline-derived CDR1 and CDR2 are GTSNPN and SVGIG (reference sequence). CDR3 protein: CAWSPLAGGSYNEQFF. CDR3 DNA sequence: TGTGCCTGGAGCCCACTAGCGGGAGGCTCCTACAATGAGCAGTTCTTC.

The gene calls are TRBV29-1 and TRBJ2-5; D assignment may be TRBD1 or TRBD2 (5 bases each). Trimming took off 7 bases at V and 4 bases at J, with 10 bases between the two ends. The CDR3 consists of 11 residues. Germline values: CDR1 SQVTM, CDR2 ANQGSEA. The CDR3 DNA is TGCAGCGCCAGGGAGCTAGAGACCCAGTACTTC. As protein: CSARELETQYF.

This clonotype was recorded at least ten times. The chain joins TRBV10-3 to TRBJ1-2; perhaps TRBD1 as D (6 bases). Between the trimmed V and J ends, which lost 10 bases and 6 bases, there was a span of 18 bases. The CDR3 runs to 13 residues. Per the germline V gene, CDR1 is ENHRY and CDR2 is SYGVKD. CDR3 protein: CATTSNRENGYTF. CDR3 coding DNA: TGTGCCACTACAAGCAACAGGGAAAATGGCTACACCTTC.

This clonotype was counted once. The V call is TRBV29-1, the J call TRBJ2-7, with D possibly being TRBD1 (6 bases). Trimming shortened V by 6 bases and J by 6 bases, and 12 bases separated the two germline ends. Germline CDR1 and CDR2: SQVTM and ANQGSEA. The CDR3 is 11 amino acids. This CDR3 is CSVVTGLEQYF. The CDR3 coding sequence is TGCAGCGTCGTAACAGGGCTCGAGCAGTACTTC.

The sample holds many counts of this clonotype. J is TRBJ1-2 and V is TRBV27; TRBD1 might be the D (5 bases). The CDR3 totals 12 residues. The V end was cut by 5 bases, the J end by 7 bases, with 11 bases between. Germline V CDR1 and CDR2: MNHEY, SMNVEV (reference sequence). In DNA form, the CDR3 reads TGTGCCAGCAGTCCCCTCGGGGGTGGCTACACCTTC. Amino acids: CASSPLGGGYTF.

This clonotype occurred many times. The genes are TRBV5-1 and TRBJ2-2; 9 bases are shared with TRBD2. The CDR3 spans 16 residues. The germline V gene has CDR1 SGHRS and CDR2 YFSETQ. J lost 6 bases, V lost 2 bases, and 8 bases had no gene match. The CDR3 DNA follows: TGCGCCAGCAGCTTAGGACTAGCGACCGCCCCCGGGGAGCTGTTTTTT. It is translated as CASSLGLATAPGELFF. Drawing the rest from reference TRBV5-1 and TRBJ2-2, the complete variable domain is KAGVTQTPRYLIKTRGQQVTLSCSPISGHRSVSWYQQTPGQGLQFLFEYFSETQRNKGNFPGRFSGRQFSNSRSEMNVSTLELGDSALYLCASSLGLATAPGELFFGEGSRLTVL.

This clonotype was counted many times. The J gene is TRBJ2-5, the V gene TRBV11-2; TRBD2 is a possible D gene (6 bases). CDR1 and CDR2 (germline): SGHAT, FQNNGV. The CDR3 is 14 residues long. V lost 5 bases to trimming and J lost 1 base, with 11 bases between them. The CDR3 protein is CASSPPGLQETQYF. The CDR3 region has the DNA TGTGCCAGCAGCCCTCCGGGACTCCAAGAGACCCAGTACTTC.